This TCR beta chain derives from a study of blood T cell repertoires in COVID-19. Across the whole study: Specimens from acute and convalescent COVID-19 originated in the United States, Italy and Spain.

In the authors' methods: Cell counts per sample came from amplifying reference gene primers. Data came from immunoSEQ multiplex PCR; TCRdb stores just in-frame clones and leaves some out. V, J and clone size are taken as reported in that table, and D and trimming were inferred from the DNA itself. This table has 150,000 to 200,000 clones, 80% to 90% appearing once. Germline V gene data show CDR1 as LGHDT and CDR2 as YNNKEL (reference sequence). Trimming left V 4 bases short and J 5 bases short, with 29 bases between. The CDR3 is made up of 19 amino acids. This chain links TRBV3-1 (or the pseudogene TRBV3-2) with TRBJ2-5, with D tentatively TRBD1 (5 bases). The sample was peripheral blood. The TCR sequence derives from a man aged 55 to 70 with acute or convalescent COVID-19. CDR3 DNA sequence: TGTGCCAGCAGCCGGGGCATGCTCCGGGTCCAAGCGAGGCTGGAGACCCAGTACTTC. This gives the protein CASSRGMLRVQARLETQYF.